The next 7 T cell receptor beta chains were all read from a single sample in a study of CD8+ T cells in alopecia areata. Extraction of RNA preceded its reverse transcription into cDNA, which served as the sequencing template. Produced via immunoSEQ multiplex PCR; TCRdb's table is partial and in-frame only. The sample lists 20,000 or so clones, around 66% occurring once. Alopecia areata patients provided lesional scalp punch biopsies and peripheral blood, both collected for the study. Sequenced material: skin, taken at week 0. These receptors all come from a human donor with alopecia areata.

The rearrangement links TRBV7-3 to TRBJ2-1, with 9 bases matching TRBD2. There are 18 residues in the CDR3. The V segment lost 3 bases and the J segment 0 bases; nucleotides outside the gene matches: 9. Germline CDR1 SGHTA, CDR2 FQGTGA. This chain's CDR3 is CASSFALAGSTSYNEQFF. The CDR3 nucleotides are TGTGCCAGCAGCTTTGCCCTAGCGGGGTCGACCTCCTACAATGAGCAGTTCTTC.

This chain links TRBV7-2 with TRBJ2-7, with TRBD1 matching over 10 bases. Germline lookup yields CDR1 SGHTA and CDR2 FQGNSA. This CDR3 has 16 residues. V lost 2 bases, J lost 1 base, and 5 bases stayed unmatched. The CDR3 loop is CASSLPGQGVSYEQYF. In DNA form, the CDR3 reads TGTGCCAGCAGCTTACCCGGACAGGGGGTATCCTACGAGCAGTACTTC.

This chain uses TRBV5-4 with TRBJ2-7; D uncertain. Germline V CDR1 and CDR2: SGHNT, YYREEE (reference sequence). V lost 0 bases and J lost 6, with 7 bases in between. The CDR3 sequence is 12 residues long. CDR3 sequence reads: CASSLANLEQYF. The CDR3 DNA sequence: TGTGCCAGCAGCTTGGCCAATCTCGAGCAGTACTTC.

The J gene is TRBJ2-5, the V gene TRBV18; TRBD2 matches 9 bases. Germline lookup yields CDR1 KGHSH and CDR2 LQKENI. Germline trimming cut 5 bases from V and 2 bases from J; bases unmatched to any gene: 9. The CDR3 loop spans 16 amino acids. The CDR3 here is CASSVGGGAEQETQYF. For the CDR3, the DNA is TGTGCCAGCTCAGTCGGCGGGGGGGCCGAGCAAGAGACCCAGTACTTC. The entire variable domain, with the rest obtained from reference TRBV18 and TRBJ2-5, is as follows: NAGVMQNPRHLVRRRGQEARLRCSPMKGHSHVYWYRQLPEEGLKFMVYLQKENIIDESGMPKERFSAEFPKEGPSILRIQQVVRGDSAAYFCASSVGGGAEQETQYFGPGTRLLVL.

The rearrangement links TRBV19 to TRBJ2-1, with D perhaps TRBD1 (5 bases). Germline-derived CDR1 and CDR2 are LNHDA and SQIVND (reference sequence). Deletions cut 3 bases from V and 15 bases from J, with 15 bases between. The CDR3 contains 12 residues. CDR3 bases: TGTGCCAGTAGTATCGGCGAGGACATTCCGTTCTTC. As protein: CASSIGEDIPFF. Based on the CDR3 plus reference TRBV19 and TRBJ2-1, the full variable domain is DGGITQSPKYLFRKEGQNVTLSCEQNLNHDAMYWYRQDPGQGLRLIYYSQIVNDFQKGDIAEGYSVSREKKESFPLTVTSAQKNPTAFYLCASSIGEDIPFFGPGTRLTVL.

The chain carries TRBV13 and TRBJ1-2, with TRBD1 matching over 9 bases. Germline V gene sequence: CDR1 PRHDT, CDR2 FYEKMQ (reference sequence). After removal of 5 bases from V and 7 bases from J, the junction contained 14 bases not matched to a gene. The CDR3 is 16 residues long. The CDR3 loop reads CASSPPGTGRFGGYTF. CDR3 nucleotide sequence: TGTGCCAGCAGCCCCCCCGGGACAGGGAGGTTCGGTGGCTACACCTTC.

Within the sample, this clone is medium-sized. The chain is built from TRBV10-3 and TRBJ1-1; D remains ambiguous. V was cut by 8 bases and J by 2 bases, with 12 bases left in between. Per germline, CDR1 ENHRY and CDR2 SYGVKD. This CDR3 comprises 13 residues. The CDR3 nucleotides are TGTGCCATCTGCTTCTCAGAAAACACTGAAGCTTTCTTT. This gives the protein CAICFSENTEAFF.